This TCR beta chain is from a study of radiotherapy plus CTLA-4 blockade in lung cancer. Study summary: Patients showed objective responses in roughly 19% of cases and disease control in more than 25%.

This table comes from immunoSEQ multiplex PCR, and its TCRdb copy is limited to in-frame clones, with some not included. The data hold roughly 73,000 clones, with around nine tenths observed a single time. CDR3 length: 14 amino acids. Germline CDR1 and CDR2: MNHEY and SVGAGI. The V end was cut by 6 bases, the J end by 3 bases, with 14 bases between. Study results and limitations: According to reports, early shifts in blood T cell clones, alongside interferon-beta, forecast response most accurately. There was expansion of tumor-derived TCR clones in blood after radiotherapy plus ipilimumab.

Patients with chemo-refractory metastatic non-small-cell lung cancer received focal radiation plus CTLA-4 blockade with ipilimumab. As for this clone: The antigen remains undetermined.

The receptor's source is a human donor with non-small cell lung cancer that progressed on radiotherapy plus ipilimumab. J is TRBJ1-2 and V is TRBV6-5, with a tentative D call TRBD1 (6 bases). The sample was peripheral blood, taken from a patient treated with radiotherapy plus ipilimumab. CDR3 region: CASSYGGRDYGYTF. In DNA form, the CDR3 reads TGTGCCAGCAGCTACGGGGGGCGCGACTATGGCTACACCTTC.